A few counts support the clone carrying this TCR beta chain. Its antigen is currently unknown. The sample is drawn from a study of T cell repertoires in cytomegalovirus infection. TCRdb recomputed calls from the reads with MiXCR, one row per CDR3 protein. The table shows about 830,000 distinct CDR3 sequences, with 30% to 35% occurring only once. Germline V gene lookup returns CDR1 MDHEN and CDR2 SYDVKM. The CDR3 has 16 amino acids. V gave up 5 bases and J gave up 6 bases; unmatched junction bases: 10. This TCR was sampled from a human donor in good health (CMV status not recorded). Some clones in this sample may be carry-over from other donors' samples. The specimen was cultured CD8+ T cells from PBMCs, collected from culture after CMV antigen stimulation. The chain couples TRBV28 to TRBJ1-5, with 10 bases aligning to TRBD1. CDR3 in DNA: TGTGCCAGCAGTCTCATGACCGGGACAGGGGTTCAGCCCCAGCATTTT. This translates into CASSLMTGTGVQPQHF.